These 20 T cell receptor beta chains were all obtained from the same sample, sequenced in a study of blood T cell repertoires in COVID-19. Here immunoSEQ multiplex PCR was the method, and the copy in TCRdb shows in-frame clones only, minus some. The table includes over 200,000 clones, 70% to 90% detected once. Sequenced sample: peripheral blood. These receptors were obtained from a woman in her late teens or twenties who had recovered from COVID-19.

As DNA, the CDR3 is TGTGCTAGTGGTTTGACGGGGACTGAAGCTTTCTTT. Protein: CASGLTGTEAFF. This chain links TRBV12-5 with TRBJ1-1; D remains unclear. Trimming took 2 bases from V and 5 from J, leaving 6 bases between them. The CDR3 runs to 12 residues. Germline CDR1 reads LGHNT; CDR2 reads FRNRAP. The full variable domain, completed using reference TRBV12-5 and TRBJ1-1, is DARVTQTPRHKVTEMGQEVTMRCQPILGHNTVFWYRQTMMQGLELLAYFRNRAPLDDSGMPKDRFSAEMPDATLATLKIQPSEPRDSAVYFCASGLTGTEAFFGQGTRLTVV.

In DNA form, the CDR3 reads TGTGCCAGCCGCCCGAGGGGGCGTTTGGATGGCTACACCTTC. Protein sequence: CASRPRGRLDGYTF. The chain links TRBV6-5 to TRBJ1-2; 7 bases align to TRBD1. The CDR3 spans 14 residues. Germline V lookup: CDR1 MNHEY, CDR2 SVGAGI. V dropped 8 bases and J dropped 6; count of bases not matched to a gene: 12.

The count of this clone is one. V usage is TRBV7-9 and J usage is TRBJ1-4, with D possibly TRBD1 on 5 matching bases. The CDR3 runs to 14 residues. Germline CDR1 reads SEHNR; CDR2 reads FQNEAQ (reference sequence). Trimming removed 6 bases from V and 7 bases from J, with 15 bases in between. CDR3 coding DNA: TGTGCCAGCAGTACCGGGACTGGGGTTGAAAAACTGTTTTTT. It encodes CASSTGTGVEKLFF.

This chain links TRBV24-1 with TRBJ2-5, with TRBD2 matching over 10 bases. Trimming at V came to 4 bases and at J to 4 bases, leaving 5 bases not matched to a gene. Germline loops: CDR1 KGHDR, CDR2 SFDVKD. This CDR3 region has 15 residues. CDR3 loop: CATSEPTSGVETQYF. The CDR3 DNA follows: TGTGCCACCAGTGAGCCTACTAGCGGGGTAGAGACCCAGTACTTC.

The chain combines TRBV5-6 with TRBJ2-7; the D gene is possibly TRBD1 (6 bases). This CDR3 region has 15 residues. V gave up 7 bases and J gave up 4 bases, with 21 bases separating them. Looked up from germline, CDR1 is SGHDT and CDR2 is YYEEEE. The chain's CDR3 is CASAKFHRELYEQYF. The CDR3 coding sequence is TGTGCCAGCGCAAAATTCCACAGGGAGTTGTACGAGCAGTACTTC.

This sequence joins TRBV14 and TRBJ1-5; TRBD1 aligns across 7 bases. Trimming took 4 bases from V and 6 from J; bases not matched to a gene: 6. This CDR3 spans 14 amino acids. Germline CDR1 and CDR2: SGHDN and FVKESK. In nucleotides, the CDR3 is TGTGCCAGCAGCCTGACAGGGAGACTTCAGCCCCAGCATTTT. This sequence encodes CASSLTGRLQPQHF. Supplemented by reference TRBV14 and TRBJ1-5, the full variable domain reads EAGVTQFPSHSVIEKGQTVTLRCDPISGHDNLYWYRRVMGKEIKFLLHFVKESKQDESGMPNNRFLAERTGGTYSTLKVQPAELEDSGVYFCASSLTGRLQPQHFGDGTRLSIL.

The gene calls are TRBV11-1 and TRBJ2-5; tentatively, D is TRBD1 (5 bases). CDR1 and CDR2 from the germline V gene are SGHAT and FQDESV (reference sequence). The length of the CDR3 is 15 residues. The V and J ends lost 5 bases and 7 bases respectively, with 20 bases between them. The CDR3 reads CASSPRIRTGWTQYF. DNA of the CDR3: TGTGCCAGCAGCCCACGGATCCGTACAGGTTGGACCCAGTACTTC.

This clone is a singleton in its sample. V is TRBV21-1 and J is TRBJ1-6. TRBV21-1 is a documented pseudogene. CDR3 size: 15 residues. The DNA of the CDR3 is TGTGCCAGCAGCAAAGTCGGAGTTCCTTATTCACCCCTCCACTTT. Its protein is CASSKVGVPYSPLHF.

V and J are TRBV30 and TRBJ1-1, with D unresolved. Trimming took off 2 bases at V and 11 bases at J, with 18 bases between the two ends. Germline lookup yields CDR1 GTSNPN and CDR2 SVGIG (reference sequence). This CDR3 has 13 amino acids. The CDR3 reads CAWSLARAGQAFF. DNA for the CDR3: TGTGCCTGGAGTTTGGCGAGGGCCGGGCAGGCTTTCTTT.

The chain combines TRBV27 with TRBJ1-4, with D hard to call. CDR1 is MNHEY and CDR2 is SMNVEV in the germline V gene (reference sequence). CDR3 length: 15 amino acids. The V end lost 0 bases, the J end lost 4 bases, and 9 bases lay between the germline ends. The CDR3 region has the DNA TGTGCCAGCAGTTTATCTGGAGGGCGTAATGAAAAACTGTTTTTT. Translation: CASSLSGGRNEKLFF.

The gene calls are TRBV5-6 and TRBJ2-7; no clear D gene. The CDR3 runs to 14 residues. Between the trimmed V and J ends, which lost 3 bases and 0 bases, there was a span of 10 bases. From germline, CDR1 is SGHDT and CDR2 YYEEEE. In nucleotides, the CDR3 is TGTGCCAGCAGCTCTAGAGTGAGCTCCTACGAGCAGTACTTC. Translation gives CASSSRVSSYEQYF.

The chain links TRBV28 to TRBJ2-7, with D maybe TRBD1 (6 bases). CDR3 size: 14 residues. V lost 5 bases to trimming and J lost 1 base, with 12 bases between them. CDR1 is MDHEN, CDR2 SYDVKM, per germline. The CDR3 loop is CASSPHRDSYEQYF. CDR3 nucleotides: TGTGCCAGCAGTCCCCACAGGGATTCCTACGAGCAGTACTTC.

The chain carries TRBV27 and TRBJ1-1, with D possibly matching TRBD1 (6 bases). Germline V CDR1 and CDR2: MNHEY, SMNVEV (reference sequence). This CDR3 has 16 amino acids. Trimming cost V 5 bases and J 4 bases, with 20 bases left between them. The CDR3 sequence: CASSPLGRGVSTEAFF. The CDR3 region has the DNA TGTGCCAGCAGTCCGCTGGGGAGGGGGGTGTCCACTGAAGCTTTCTTT.

The chain uses TRBV19 and TRBJ1-2, with D hard to call. This CDR3 comprises 12 residues. V lost 3 bases to trimming and J lost 4 bases, with 6 bases between them. CDR1 and CDR2 from the germline V gene are LNHDA and SQIVND (reference sequence). In nucleotides, the CDR3 is TGTGCCAGTAGTATGAGTGGCTATGGCTACACCTTC. It specifies CASSMSGYGYTF.

Comment on this clone: The sample holds other DNA sequences that translate to the same CDR3. The V and J genes are TRBV18 and TRBJ2-7; 10 nucleotides align to TRBD2. J gave up 0 bases and V 1 base, and 0 bases lay outside the gene matches. The CDR3 is 15 amino acids. CDR1 is KGHSH, CDR2 LQKENI, per germline. CDR3 residues: CASSPLAGGSYEQYF. CDR3 nucleotides: TGTGCCAGCTCACCACTAGCGGGAGGCTCCTACGAGCAGTACTTC.

A single count supports this clone. The chain has TRBV27 and TRBJ1-6, with 8 bases identical to TRBD1. CDR1 is MNHEY, CDR2 SMNVEV, per germline (reference sequence). The CDR3 length is 12 residues. With V trimmed by 6 bases and J by 10 bases, 2 bases remained unmatched. The CDR3 is CASRAGGSPLHF. DNA for the CDR3: TGTGCCAGCAGGGCAGGGGGCTCACCCCTCCACTTT.

This rearrangement joins TRBV27 to TRBJ2-3, with TRBD2 matching 9 bases. The CDR3 loop spans 14 amino acids. The germline V gene encodes CDR1 MNHEY and CDR2 SMNVEV (reference sequence). The J segment lost 7 bases and the V segment lost 3 bases, leaving 5 bases of the junction unmatched. The DNA of the CDR3 is TGTGCCAGCAGTTTCCCTAGCGGGAAAAATACGCAGTATTTT. Translated, it gives CASSFPSGKNTQYF.

The chain recombines TRBV15 with TRBJ1-2, with a weak D call TRBD1 (6 bases). The V end was cut by 2 bases, the J end by 3 bases, with 16 bases between. Germline CDR1 reads LNHNV; CDR2 reads YYDKDF (reference sequence). The CDR3 totals 16 residues. The CDR3 DNA reads TGTGCCACCAGCAGATCCACAGGGTGGGGCCACTATGGCTACACCTTC. Translation: CATSRSTGWGHYGYTF.

This chain uses TRBV6-5 with TRBJ1-1; D may be TRBD1 (6 bases). The CDR3 runs 15 residues. Germline CDR1 MNHEY, CDR2 SVGAGI. V lost 5 bases and J 1 base, leaving 14 bases between the germline ends. CDR3 DNA: TGTGCCAGCAGTCGTTCGACAGGCCCGAACACTGAAGCTTTCTTT. It translates to CASSRSTGPNTEAFF.

This chain connects TRBV13 to TRBJ1-1, with a possible D match to TRBD1 (6 bases). Germline V gene lookup returns CDR1 PRHDT and CDR2 FYEKMQ (reference sequence). CDR3 length equals 12 residues. Trimming cost V 3 bases and J 4 bases, with 6 bases left between them. CDR3 sequence: CASSFRGTEAFF. The DNA of the CDR3 is TGTGCCAGCAGCTTCAGGGGCACTGAAGCTTTCTTT.